The entry that follows covers one T cell receptor (beta chain) sequence. These data originate in a study of T cell changes during pregnancy in multiple sclerosis. Sequenced by immunoSEQ multiplex PCR; TCRdb stores in-frame clones only, minus some. Found here are 37,000 or so clones, about nine tenths of them singletons; the top ten hold about 0.45%. The CDR3 contains 15 residues. Trimming at V came to 8 bases and at J to 2 bases, leaving 9 bases not matched to a gene. CDR1 and CDR2 from the germline V gene are SQVTM and ANQGSEA. The chain has TRBV29-1 and TRBJ2-3; TRBD2 aligns across 11 bases. The sample was CD4+ T cells from peripheral blood mononuclear cells, taken in the second trimester of pregnancy. This sequence originates from a female donor in good health, enrolled as a control in a pregnancy study. The CDR3 nucleotides are TGCAGCTCTGGAGGGACTAGCGGATACACAGATACGCAGTATTTT. This codes for CSSGGTSGYTDTQYF.